This TCR beta chain was documented in a study of T cells in tuberculosis. The wider study: IGRA-negative adolescents, IGRA-positive adolescents with latent tuberculosis and adults with active tuberculosis formed this South African cohort.

The table came from immunoSEQ multiplex PCR; TCRdb's copy has only in-frame clones and leaves some out. This sample has around 35,000 clones, with approximately 94% found just once. Note on this clone: Antigen unknown.

Findings of the study overall: Active tuberculosis TCR-alpha repertoires lay closer to GMM-specific TCRs than IGRA-negative controls, suggesting clonal expansion. Active tuberculosis cases were adults; controls were adolescents.

The receptor was derived from a donor between 10 and 35 years old with latent tuberculosis or without tuberculosis infection. Some clones in this sample may be carry-over from other donors' samples. The material sequenced was PBMCs.

The CDR3 here is CASSLSRTGPQYF. DNA of the CDR3: TGTGCCAGCAGTTTATCCCGGACAGGGCCCCAGTATTTT. This rearrangement joins TRBV27 to TRBJ2-3; TRBD1 aligns across 8 bases. The CDR3 is 13 amino acids. Losses at the gene ends were 0 bases for V and 12 bases for J; bases not matched to a gene: 5. Germline CDR1 is MNHEY and CDR2 is SMNVEV (reference sequence).